This T cell receptor (beta chain) was captured in a study of cytomegalovirus exposure and HLA in healthy donors. Regarding the study as a whole: A few chains tied to CMV proved CMV antigen-specific in vitro. It was reported that the classifier diagnosed cytomegalovirus status with high specificity and sensitivity in both the original and validation cohorts. Upon later analysis, TCR association rates were observed to vary by HLA locus, being highest for DRB1 and lowest for HLA-C. Equally common other TCR beta chains were less clonally expanded than HLA-associated ones, a later analysis found.

To note about this clone: The antigen is unknown.

CDR3 length equals 15 residues. With 5 bases removed from V and 1 base from J, the gap between germline ends came to 14 bases. Germline CDR1 reads MDHEN; CDR2 reads SYDVKM. PCR amplification relied on 60 Vbeta primers (plus 13 Jbeta primers). Libraries were prepared by immunoSEQ multiplex PCR; TCRdb keeps only in-frame clonotypes and omits some of them. The profile covers approximately 120,000 clones, with 77% appearing a single time and about 13% taken by the ten largest. The V call is TRBV28, the J call TRBJ1-1, with D perhaps TRBD1 (6 bases). Sequences were obtained from PBMCs. The receptor comes from a woman between 40 and 50 years old in good health and CMV-seropositive. The DNA of the CDR3 is TGTGCCAGCAGTCTTCTGACAGGCCAGAACACTGAAGCTTTCTTT. It translates to CASSLLTGQNTEAFF.